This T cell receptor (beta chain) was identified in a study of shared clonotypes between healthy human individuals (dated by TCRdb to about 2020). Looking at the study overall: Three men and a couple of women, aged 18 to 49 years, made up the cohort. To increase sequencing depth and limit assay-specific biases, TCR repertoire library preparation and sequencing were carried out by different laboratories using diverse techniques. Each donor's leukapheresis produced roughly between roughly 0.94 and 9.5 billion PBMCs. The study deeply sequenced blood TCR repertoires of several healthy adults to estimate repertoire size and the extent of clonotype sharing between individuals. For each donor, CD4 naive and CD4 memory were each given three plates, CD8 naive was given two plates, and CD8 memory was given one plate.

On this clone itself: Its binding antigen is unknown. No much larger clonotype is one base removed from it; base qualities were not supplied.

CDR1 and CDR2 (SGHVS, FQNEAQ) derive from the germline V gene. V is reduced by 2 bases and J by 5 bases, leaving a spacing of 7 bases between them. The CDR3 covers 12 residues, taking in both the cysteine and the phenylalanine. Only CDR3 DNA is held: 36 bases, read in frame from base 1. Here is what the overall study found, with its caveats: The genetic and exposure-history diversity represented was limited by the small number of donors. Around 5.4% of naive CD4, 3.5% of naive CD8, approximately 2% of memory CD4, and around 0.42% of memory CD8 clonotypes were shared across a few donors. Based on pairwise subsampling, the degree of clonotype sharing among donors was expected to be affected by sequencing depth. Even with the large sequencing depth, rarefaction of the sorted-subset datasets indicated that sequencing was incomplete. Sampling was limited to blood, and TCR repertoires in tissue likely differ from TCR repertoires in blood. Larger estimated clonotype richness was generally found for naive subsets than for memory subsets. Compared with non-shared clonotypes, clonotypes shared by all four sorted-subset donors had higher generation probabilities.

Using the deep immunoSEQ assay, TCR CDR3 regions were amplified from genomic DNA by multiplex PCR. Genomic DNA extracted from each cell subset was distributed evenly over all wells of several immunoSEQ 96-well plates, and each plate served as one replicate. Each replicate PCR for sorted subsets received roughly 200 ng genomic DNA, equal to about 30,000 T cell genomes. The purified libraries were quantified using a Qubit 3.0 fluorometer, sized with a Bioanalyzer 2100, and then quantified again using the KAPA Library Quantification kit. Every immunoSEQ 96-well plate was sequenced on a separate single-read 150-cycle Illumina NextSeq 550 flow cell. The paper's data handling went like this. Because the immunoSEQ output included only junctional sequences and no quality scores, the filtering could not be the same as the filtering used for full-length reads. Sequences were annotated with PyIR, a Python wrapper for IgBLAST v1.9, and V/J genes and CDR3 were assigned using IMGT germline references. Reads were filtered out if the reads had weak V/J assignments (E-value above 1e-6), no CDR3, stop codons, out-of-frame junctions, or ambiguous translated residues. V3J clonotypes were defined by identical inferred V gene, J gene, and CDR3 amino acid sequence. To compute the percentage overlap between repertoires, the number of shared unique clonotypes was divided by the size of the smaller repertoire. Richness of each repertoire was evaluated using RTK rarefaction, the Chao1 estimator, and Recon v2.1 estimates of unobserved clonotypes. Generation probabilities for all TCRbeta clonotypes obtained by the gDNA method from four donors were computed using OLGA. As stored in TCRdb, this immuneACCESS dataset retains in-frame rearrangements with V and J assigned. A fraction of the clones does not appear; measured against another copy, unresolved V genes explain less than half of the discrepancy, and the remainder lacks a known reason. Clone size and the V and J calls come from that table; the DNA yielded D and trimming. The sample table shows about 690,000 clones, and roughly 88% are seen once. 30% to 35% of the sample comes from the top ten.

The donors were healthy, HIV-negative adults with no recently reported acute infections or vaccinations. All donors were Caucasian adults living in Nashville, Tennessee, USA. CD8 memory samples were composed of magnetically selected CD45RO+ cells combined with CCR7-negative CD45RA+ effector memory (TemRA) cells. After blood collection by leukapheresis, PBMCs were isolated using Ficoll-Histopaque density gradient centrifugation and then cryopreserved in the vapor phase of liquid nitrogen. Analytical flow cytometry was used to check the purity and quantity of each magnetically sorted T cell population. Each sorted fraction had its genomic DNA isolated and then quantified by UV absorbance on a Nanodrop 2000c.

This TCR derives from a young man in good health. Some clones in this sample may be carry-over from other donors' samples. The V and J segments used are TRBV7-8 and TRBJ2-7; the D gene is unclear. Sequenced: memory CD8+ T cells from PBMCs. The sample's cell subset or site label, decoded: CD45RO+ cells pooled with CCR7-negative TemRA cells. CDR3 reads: CASSLLAHEQYF. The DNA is TGTGCCAGCAGCTTATTGGCCCACGAGCAGTACTTC.